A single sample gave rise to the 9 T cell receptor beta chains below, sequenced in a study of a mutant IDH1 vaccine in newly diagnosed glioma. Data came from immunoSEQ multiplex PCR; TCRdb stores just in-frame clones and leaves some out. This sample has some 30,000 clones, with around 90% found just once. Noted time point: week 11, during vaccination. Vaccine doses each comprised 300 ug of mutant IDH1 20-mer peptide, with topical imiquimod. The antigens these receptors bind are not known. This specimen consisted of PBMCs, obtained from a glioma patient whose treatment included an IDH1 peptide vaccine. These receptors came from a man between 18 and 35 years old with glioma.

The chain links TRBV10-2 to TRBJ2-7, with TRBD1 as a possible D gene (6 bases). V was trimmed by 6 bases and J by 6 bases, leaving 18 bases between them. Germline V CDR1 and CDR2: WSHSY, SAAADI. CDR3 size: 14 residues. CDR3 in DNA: TGCGCCAGCAGGTCCGGGACAAAGAGGGTCGAGCAGTACTTC. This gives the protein CASRSGTKRVEQYF.

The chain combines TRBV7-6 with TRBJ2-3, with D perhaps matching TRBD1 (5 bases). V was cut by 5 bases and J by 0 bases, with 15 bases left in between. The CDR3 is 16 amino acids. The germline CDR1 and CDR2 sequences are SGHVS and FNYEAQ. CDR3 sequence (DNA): TGTGCCAGCAGCAAACTGGCAGGGTCCAGCACAGATACGCAGTATTTT. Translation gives CASSKLAGSSTDTQYF.

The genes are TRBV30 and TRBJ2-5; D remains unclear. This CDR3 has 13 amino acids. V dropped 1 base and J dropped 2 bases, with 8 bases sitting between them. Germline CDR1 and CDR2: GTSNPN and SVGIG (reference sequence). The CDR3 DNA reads TGTGCCTGGAGTGCCGGCCTTCAAGAGACCCAGTACTTC. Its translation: CAWSAGLQETQYF.

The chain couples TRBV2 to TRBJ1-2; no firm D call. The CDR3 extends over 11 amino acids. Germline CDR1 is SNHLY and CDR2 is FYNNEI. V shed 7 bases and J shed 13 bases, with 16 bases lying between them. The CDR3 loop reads CASTQGRAGTF. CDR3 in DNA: TGTGCCAGCACCCAAGGGAGGGCGGGCACCTTC.

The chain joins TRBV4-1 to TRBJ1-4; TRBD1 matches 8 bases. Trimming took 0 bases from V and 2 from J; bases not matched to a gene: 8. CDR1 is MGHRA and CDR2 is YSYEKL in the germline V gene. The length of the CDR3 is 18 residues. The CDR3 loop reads CASSQDAGQGSTNEKLFF. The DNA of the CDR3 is TGCGCCAGCAGCCAAGATGCCGGACAGGGATCGACTAATGAAAAACTGTTTTTT.

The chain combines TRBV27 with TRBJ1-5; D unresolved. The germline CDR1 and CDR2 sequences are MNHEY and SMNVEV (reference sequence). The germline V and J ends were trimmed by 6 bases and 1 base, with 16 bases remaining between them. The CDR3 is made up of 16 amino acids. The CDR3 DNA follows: TGTGCCAGCAGCCCTTTCCCCGCGGCCAGCAATCAGCCCCAGCATTTT. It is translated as CASSPFPAASNQPQHF.

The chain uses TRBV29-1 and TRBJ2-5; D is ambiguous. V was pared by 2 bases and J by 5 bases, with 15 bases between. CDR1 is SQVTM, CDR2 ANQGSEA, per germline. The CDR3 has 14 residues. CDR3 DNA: TGCAGCGTTGAAACCGCGAAACTTGGGGAGACCCAGTACTTC. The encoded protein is CSVETAKLGETQYF. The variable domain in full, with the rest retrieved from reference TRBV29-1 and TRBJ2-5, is SAVISQKPSRDICQRGTSLTIQCQVDSQVTMMFWYRQQPGQSLTLIATANQGSEATYESGFVIDKFPISRPNLTFSTLTVSNMSPEDSSIYLCSVETAKLGETQYFGPGTRLLVL.

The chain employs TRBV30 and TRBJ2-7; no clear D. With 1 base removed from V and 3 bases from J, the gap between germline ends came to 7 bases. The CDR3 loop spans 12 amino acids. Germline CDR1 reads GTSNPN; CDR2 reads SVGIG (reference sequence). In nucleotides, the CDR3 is TGTGCCTGGAGTGAACAGATCTACGAGCAGTACTTC. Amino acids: CAWSEQIYEQYF.

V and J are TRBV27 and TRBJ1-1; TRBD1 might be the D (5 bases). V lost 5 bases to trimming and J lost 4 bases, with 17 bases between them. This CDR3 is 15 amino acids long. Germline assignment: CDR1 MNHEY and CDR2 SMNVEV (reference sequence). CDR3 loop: CASSASGTASTEAFF. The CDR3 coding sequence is TGTGCCAGCAGTGCCTCCGGGACGGCCTCCACTGAAGCTTTCTTT.